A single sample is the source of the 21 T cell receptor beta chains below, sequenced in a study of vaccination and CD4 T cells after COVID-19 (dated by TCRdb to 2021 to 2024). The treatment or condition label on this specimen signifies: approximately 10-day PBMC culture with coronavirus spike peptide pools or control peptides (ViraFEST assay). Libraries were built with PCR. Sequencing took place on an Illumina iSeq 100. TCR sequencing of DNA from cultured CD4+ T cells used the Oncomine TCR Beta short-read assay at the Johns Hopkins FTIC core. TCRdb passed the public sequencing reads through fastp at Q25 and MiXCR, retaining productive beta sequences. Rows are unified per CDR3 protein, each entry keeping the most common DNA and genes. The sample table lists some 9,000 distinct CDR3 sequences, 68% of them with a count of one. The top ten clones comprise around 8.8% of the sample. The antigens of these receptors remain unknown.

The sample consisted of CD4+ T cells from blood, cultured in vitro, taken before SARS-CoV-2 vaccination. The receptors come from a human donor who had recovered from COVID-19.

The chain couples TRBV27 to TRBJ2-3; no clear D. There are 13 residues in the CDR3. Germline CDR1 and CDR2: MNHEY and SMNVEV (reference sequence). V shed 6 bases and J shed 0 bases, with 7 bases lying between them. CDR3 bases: TGTGCCAGCAGGGGGTCAAGCACAGATACGCAGTATTTT. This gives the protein CASRGSSTDTQYF.

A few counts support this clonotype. CDR3 coding DNA: TGTGCCACCAGTGACCCGAACATCATCGGAGCTTTCTTT. This translates into CATSDPNIIGAFF. V gene TRBV24-1 combines with J gene TRBJ1-1, with D uncertain. Per the germline V gene, CDR1 is KGHDR and CDR2 is SFDVKD. V lost 4 bases and J lost 10, with 15 bases in between. CDR3 length equals 13 residues.

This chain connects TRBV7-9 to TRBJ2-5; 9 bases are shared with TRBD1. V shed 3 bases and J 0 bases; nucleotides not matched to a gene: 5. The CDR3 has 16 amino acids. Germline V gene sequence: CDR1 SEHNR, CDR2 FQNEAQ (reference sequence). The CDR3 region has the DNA TGTGCCAGCAGCTTTTCGACAGGGGGGTACCAAGAGACCCAGTACTTC. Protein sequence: CASSFSTGGYQETQYF.

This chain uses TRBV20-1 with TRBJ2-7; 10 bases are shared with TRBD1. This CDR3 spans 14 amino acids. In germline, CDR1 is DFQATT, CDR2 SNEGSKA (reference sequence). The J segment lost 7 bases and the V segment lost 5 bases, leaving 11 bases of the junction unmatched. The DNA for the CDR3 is TGCAGTGCTGGACGACAGGGGGCCTCGGGGGAGCAGTACTTC. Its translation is CSAGRQGASGEQYF.

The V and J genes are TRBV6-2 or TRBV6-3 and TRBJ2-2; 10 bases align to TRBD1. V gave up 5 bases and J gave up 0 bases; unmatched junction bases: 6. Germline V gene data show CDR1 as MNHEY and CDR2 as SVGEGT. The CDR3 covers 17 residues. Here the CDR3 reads CASSLRTGGTNTGELFF. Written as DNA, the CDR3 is TGTGCCAGCAGTCTCCGGACAGGGGGAACGAACACCGGGGAGCTGTTTTTT.

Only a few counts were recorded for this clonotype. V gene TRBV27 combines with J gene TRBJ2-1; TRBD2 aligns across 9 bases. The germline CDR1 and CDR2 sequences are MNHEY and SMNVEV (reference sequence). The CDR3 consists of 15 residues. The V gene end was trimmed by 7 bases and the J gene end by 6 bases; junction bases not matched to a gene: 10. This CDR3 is CASTSLAGVVNEQFF. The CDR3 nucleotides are TGTGCCAGCACCTCATTAGCGGGGGTCGTCAATGAGCAGTTCTTC.

CDR3 in amino acids: CSARSGTGGVLTF. For the CDR3, the DNA is TGCAGTGCTAGATCCGGGACAGGGGGGGTCCTGACTTTC. This sequence joins TRBV20-1 and TRBJ2-6, with 11 bases aligning to TRBD1. There are 13 residues in the CDR3. V dropped 2 bases and J dropped 13; count of bases not matched to a gene: 4. Germline lookup yields CDR1 DFQATT and CDR2 SNEGSKA (reference sequence).

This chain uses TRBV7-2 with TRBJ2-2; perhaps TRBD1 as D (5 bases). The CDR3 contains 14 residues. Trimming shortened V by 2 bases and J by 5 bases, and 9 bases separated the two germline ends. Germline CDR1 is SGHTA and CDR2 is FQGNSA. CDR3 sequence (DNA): TGTGCCAGCAGCTTAAGGGGAAGGACCGGGGAGCTGTTTTTT. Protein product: CASSLRGRTGELFF.

CDR3 in amino acids: CASSVQGDSYNEQFF. CDR3 bases: TGTGCCAGCAGTGTGCAGGGGGACAGCTACAATGAGCAGTTCTTC. This rearrangement joins TRBV6-4 to TRBJ2-1; 7 positions agree with TRBD1. The V gene end was trimmed by 4 bases and the J gene end by 3 bases; junction bases not matched to a gene: 6. CDR1 and CDR2 from the germline V gene are MRHNA and SNTAGT. The CDR3 has 15 amino acids.

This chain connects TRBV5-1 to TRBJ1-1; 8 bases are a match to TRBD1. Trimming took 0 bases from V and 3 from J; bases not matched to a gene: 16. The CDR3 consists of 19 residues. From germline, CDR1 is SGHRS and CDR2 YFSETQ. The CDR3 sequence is CASSLGIPGTGLGDTEAFF. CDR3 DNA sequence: TGCGCCAGCAGCTTGGGGATCCCCGGGACAGGATTAGGGGACACTGAAGCTTTCTTT.

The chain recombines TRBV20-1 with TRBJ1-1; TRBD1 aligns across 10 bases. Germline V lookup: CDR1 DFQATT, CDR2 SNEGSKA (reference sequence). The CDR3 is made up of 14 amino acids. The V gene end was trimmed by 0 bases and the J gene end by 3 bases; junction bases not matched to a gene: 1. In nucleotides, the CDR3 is TGCAGTGCTAGAGATGACAGGGGGCACACTGAAGCTTTCTTT. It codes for CSARDDRGHTEAFF.

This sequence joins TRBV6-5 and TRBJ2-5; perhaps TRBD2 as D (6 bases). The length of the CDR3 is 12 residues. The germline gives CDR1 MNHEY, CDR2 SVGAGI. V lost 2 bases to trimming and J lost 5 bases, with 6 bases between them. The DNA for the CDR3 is TGTGCCAGCAGTTACGGGAGGGAGACCCAGTACTTC. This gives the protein CASSYGRETQYF.

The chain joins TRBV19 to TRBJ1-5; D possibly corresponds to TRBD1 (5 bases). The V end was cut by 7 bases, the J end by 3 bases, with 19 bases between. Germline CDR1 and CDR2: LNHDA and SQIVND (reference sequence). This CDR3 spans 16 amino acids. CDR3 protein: CASTQNPTVYNQPQHF. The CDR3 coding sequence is TGTGCCAGTACCCAAAACCCGACAGTCTACAATCAGCCCCAGCATTTT.

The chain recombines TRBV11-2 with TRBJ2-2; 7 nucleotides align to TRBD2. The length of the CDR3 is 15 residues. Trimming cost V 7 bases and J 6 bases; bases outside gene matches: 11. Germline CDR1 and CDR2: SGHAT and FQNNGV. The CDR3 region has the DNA TGTGCCAGCATCTGGGGGGAGGGAACCCCCGGGGAGCTGTTTTTT. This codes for CASIWGEGTPGELFF.

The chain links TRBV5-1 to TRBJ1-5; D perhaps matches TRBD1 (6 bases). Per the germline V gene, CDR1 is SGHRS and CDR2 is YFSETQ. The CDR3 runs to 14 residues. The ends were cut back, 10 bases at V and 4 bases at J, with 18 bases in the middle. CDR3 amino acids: CAARGGRLNQPQHF. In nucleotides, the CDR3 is TGCGCCGCCCGGGGGGGGCGACTTAATCAGCCCCAGCATTTT.

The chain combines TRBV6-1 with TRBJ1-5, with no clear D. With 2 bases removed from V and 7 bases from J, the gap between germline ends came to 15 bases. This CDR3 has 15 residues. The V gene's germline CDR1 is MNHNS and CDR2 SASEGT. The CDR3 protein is CASSESAILGQPQHF. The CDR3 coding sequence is TGTGCCAGCAGTGAAAGCGCGATACTAGGACAGCCCCAGCATTTT.

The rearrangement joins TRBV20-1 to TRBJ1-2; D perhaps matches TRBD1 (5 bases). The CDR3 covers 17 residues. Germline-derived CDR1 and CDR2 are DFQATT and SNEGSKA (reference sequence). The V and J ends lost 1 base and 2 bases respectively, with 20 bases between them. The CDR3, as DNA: TGCAGTGCTAGAGTGGGCAACTGGGACTACAGGAACTATGGCTACACCTTC. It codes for CSARVGNWDYRNYGYTF.

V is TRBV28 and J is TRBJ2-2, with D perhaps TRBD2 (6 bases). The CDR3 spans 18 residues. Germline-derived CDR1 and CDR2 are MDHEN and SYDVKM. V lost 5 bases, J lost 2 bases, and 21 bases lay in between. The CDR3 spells CASSLPNFGGYNTGELFF. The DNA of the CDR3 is TGTGCCAGCAGTCTTCCCAACTTTGGGGGGTACAACACCGGGGAGCTGTTTTTT.

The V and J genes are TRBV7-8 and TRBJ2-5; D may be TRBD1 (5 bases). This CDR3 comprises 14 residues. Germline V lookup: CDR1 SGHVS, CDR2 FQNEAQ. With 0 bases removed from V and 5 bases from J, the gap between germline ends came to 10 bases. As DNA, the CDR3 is TGTGCCAGCAGCTTAGCCAGGGTCATTGAGACCCAGTACTTC. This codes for CASSLARVIETQYF.

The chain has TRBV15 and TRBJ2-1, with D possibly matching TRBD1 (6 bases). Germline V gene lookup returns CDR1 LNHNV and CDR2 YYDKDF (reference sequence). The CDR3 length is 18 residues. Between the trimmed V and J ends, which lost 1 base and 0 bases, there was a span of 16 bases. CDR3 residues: CATSRATQGMGSYNEQFF. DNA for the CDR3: TGTGCCACCAGCAGAGCGACACAGGGTATGGGCTCCTACAATGAGCAGTTCTTC. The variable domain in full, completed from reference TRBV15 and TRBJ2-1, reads DAMVIQNPRYQVTQFGKPVTLSCSQTLNHNVMYWYQQKSSQAPKLLFHYYDKDFNNEADTPDNFQSRRPNTSFCFLDIRSPGLGDTAMYLCATSRATQGMGSYNEQFFGPGTRLTVL.

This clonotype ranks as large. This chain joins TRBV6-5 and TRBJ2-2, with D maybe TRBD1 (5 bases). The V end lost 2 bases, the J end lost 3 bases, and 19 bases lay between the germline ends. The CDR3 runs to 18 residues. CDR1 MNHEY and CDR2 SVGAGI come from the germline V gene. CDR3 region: CASSYRAGHLPDTGELFF. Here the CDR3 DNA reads TGTGCCAGCAGTTACCGCGCTGGACACCTCCCGGACACCGGGGAGCTGTTTTTT.